A selection of T cell receptor beta chains follows, all from one sample in a study of blood T cell repertoires in COVID-19. Assay used: immunoSEQ multiplex PCR; TCRdb lists only in-frame clones, some missing. The sample lists around 80,000 clones; 90% were seen once. Sequenced: peripheral blood. Source of these receptors: a woman aged 80 or over with acute or convalescent COVID-19. The CDR3 runs from the conserved cysteine through the conserved F or W. The D gene is left open where the match is weak. Rows give clone size only sometimes, using once, few, many, or a class for an expanded clone.

d_gene | abundance | j_gene | v_gene | CDR3aa | CDR3nt
NA | NA | TRBJ1-5 | TRBV18 | CASSPGTGSNQPQHF | TGTGCCAGCTCACCGGGTACCGGGAGCAATCAGCCCCAGCATTTT
NA | NA | TRBJ2-7 | TRBV5-5 | CASRREVTTYEQYF | TGTGCCAGCAGGAGGGAGGTTACGACCTACGAGCAGTACTTC
NA | NA | TRBJ1-1 | TRBV10-1 | CAIGILFPMNTEAFF | TGCGCCATTGGTATACTCTTTCCTATGAACACTGAAGCTTTCTTT
NA | NA | TRBJ2-7 | TRBV5-5 | CASSQHDLYEQYF | TGTGCCAGCAGCCAACACGATCTTTACGAGCAGTACTTC
TRBD1 | NA | TRBJ1-5 | TRBV19 | CASSWGQGASQPQHF | TGTGCCAGTAGTTGGGGACAGGGGGCAAGTCAGCCCCAGCATTTT
NA | NA | TRBJ1-5 | TRBV19 | CASSIRQGDNQPQHF | TGTGCCAGTAGTATACGGCAGGGTGACAATCAGCCCCAGCATTTT
NA | NA | TRBJ1-3 | TRBV18 | CASSPDSSGNTIYF | TGTGCCAGCTCGCCGGACAGCTCTGGAAACACCATATATTTT
TRBD1 | NA | TRBJ1-2 | TRBV23-1 | CASNPSVHPHLAGQTNYGYTF | TGCGCCAGCAACCCATCCGTTCACCCTCATCTCGCGGGACAGACTAACTATGGCTACACCTTC
TRBD1 | once | TRBJ1-6 | TRBV7-3 | CASSSRGTGYNSPLHF | TGTGCCAGCAGCTCAAGAGGGACAGGCTATAATTCACCCCTCCACTTT
NA | NA | TRBJ2-2 | TRBV9 | CASSVETGITGELFF | TGTGCCAGCAGCGTAGAAACTGGTATAACCGGGGAGCTGTTTTTT
NA | NA | TRBJ2-1 | TRBV2 | CASSARQGGSYNEQFF | TGTGCCAGCAGCGCCAGACAGGGAGGTTCCTACAATGAGCAGTTCTTC
NA | NA | TRBJ1-6 | TRBV27 | CASSSPRVFNSPLHF | TGTGCCAGCAGTTCCCCTCGGGTTTTTAATTCACCCCTCCACTTT
TRBD2 | NA | TRBJ2-2 | TRBV7-2 | CASSSTSGRARGELFF | TGTGCCAGCAGCTCGACTAGCGGGAGGGCCAGGGGGGAGCTGTTTTTT
TRBD2 | once | TRBJ2-1 | TRBV5-1 | CASSLELAGVSEQFF | TGCGCCAGCAGCTTGGAACTAGCGGGAGTTAGTGAGCAGTTCTTC
NA | NA | TRBJ2-5 | TRBV10-1 | CASSIRVGETQYF | TGCGCCAGCAGTATCAGGGTCGGAGAGACCCAGTACTTC
TRBD1 | NA | TRBJ1-5 | TRBV19 | CASSNGQGRNQPQHF | TGTGCCAGTAGTAATGGACAGGGGAGGAATCAGCCCCAGCATTTT
NA | NA | TRBJ2-7 | TRBV9 | CASSVDREDEQYF | TGTGCCAGCAGCGTAGACAGGGAAGACGAGCAGTACTTC
NA | NA | TRBJ2-7 | TRBV5-1 | CASSLTEGSYEQYF | TGCGCCAGCAGCTTGACAGAAGGCTCCTACGAGCAGTACTTC
TRBD1 | NA | TRBJ2-3 | TRBV9 | CASSKTGTTDTQYF | TGTGCCAGCAGCAAGACAGGGACCACAGATACGCAGTATTTT
TRBD1 | NA | TRBJ2-2 | TRBV6-2/TRBV6-3 | CASSYTGGRAGELFF | TGTGCCAGCAGTTACACAGGGGGAAGGGCCGGGGAGCTGTTTTTT
TRBD2 | once | TRBJ2-1 | TRBV2 | CASSPTGTSVYNEQFF | TGTGCCAGCAGCCCCACCGGGACTAGCGTCTACAATGAGCAGTTCTTC
NA | NA | TRBJ2-1 | TRBV11-2 | CASSLTGSRGNEQFF | TGTGCCAGCAGCCTAACAGGGTCTCGAGGCAACGAGCAGTTCTTC
NA | NA | TRBJ2-6 | TRBV18 | CASSPGQLPGANVLTF | TGTGCCAGCTCACCGGGGCAGCTCCCTGGGGCCAACGTCCTGACTTTC
TRBD1 | once | TRBJ2-5 | TRBV28 | CASSPGTGSIGTQYF | TGTGCCAGCAGTCCTGGGACAGGGAGCATTGGGACCCAGTACTTC
TRBD1 | NA | TRBJ1-2 | TRBV2 | CASRPDRAAYGYTF | TGTGCCAGCAGACCGGACAGGGCCGCTTATGGCTACACCTTC
TRBD1 | NA | TRBJ1-1 | TRBV2 | CASRIDQGADTEAFF | TGTGCCAGCAGAATTGACCAGGGGGCTGACACTGAAGCTTTCTTT
NA | once | TRBJ2-1 | TRBV15 | CATSRDTGNEQFF | TGTGCCACCAGCAGAGATACGGGGAATGAGCAGTTCTTC
NA | NA | TRBJ1-1 | TRBV5-4 | CASSLGPGVDTEAFF | TGTGCCAGCAGCTTGGGTCCAGGTGTAGACACTGAAGCTTTCTTT
TRBD2 | NA | TRBJ2-3 | TRBV5-1 | CASSLVASGRTDTQYF | TGCGCCAGCAGCTTGGTGGCTAGCGGGCGCACAGATACGCAGTATTTT
NA | once | TRBJ2-2 | TRBV5-1 | CASSSTSANTGELFF | TGCGCCAGCAGCTCAACCAGTGCGAACACCGGGGAGCTGTTTTTT
TRBD1 | NA | TRBJ2-1 | TRBV7-2 | CASSFTAIRTGGNEQFF | TGTGCCAGCAGCTTTACGGCGATACGGACAGGGGGCAATGAGCAGTTCTTC
NA | NA | TRBJ1-4 | TRBV3-1/TRBV3-2 | CASSPNPQGGEKLFF | TGTGCCAGCAGCCCGAACCCACAGGGCGGAGAAAAACTGTTTTTT
TRBD1 | NA | TRBJ2-2 | TRBV7-8 | CASSFTGGGIGELFF | TGTGCCAGCAGCTTCACAGGGGGCGGTATCGGGGAGCTGTTTTTT
TRBD1 | NA | TRBJ1-6 | TRBV7-2 | CASRVTGGNSPLHF | TGTGCCAGCAGGGTAACAGGGGGGAATTCACCCCTCCACTTT